This TCR beta chain was sequenced during a study of T-cell reconstitution after alpha-beta-depleted transplantation in children. The authors prepared the TCRbeta library with unique molecular identifiers. Via MiXCR, TCRdb re-called the PCR reads, giving one row per CDR3 protein. This sample has hundreds of thousands of distinct CDR3 sequences, with roughly 15% found just once. CDR3 size: 15 residues. Trimming took 2 bases from V and 13 from J, leaving 21 bases between them. CDR1 and CDR2 from the germline V gene are SGHTA and FQGNSA. This clonotype was obtained from a male patient younger than 18 who had a stem cell transplant for acute lymphoblastic leukemia, so the T cells may come from the graft donor. The gene calls are TRBV7-2 and TRBJ2-1; maybe TRBD2 (6 bases). The source was PBMCs, mostly from graft donor cells, collected 360 days after TCRalphabeta/CD19-depleted stem cell transplant. CDR3 protein: CASSLLRDSPPGQFF. DNA of the CDR3: TGTGCCAGCAGCTTACTCCGGGACTCACCTCCCGGACAGTTCTTC.